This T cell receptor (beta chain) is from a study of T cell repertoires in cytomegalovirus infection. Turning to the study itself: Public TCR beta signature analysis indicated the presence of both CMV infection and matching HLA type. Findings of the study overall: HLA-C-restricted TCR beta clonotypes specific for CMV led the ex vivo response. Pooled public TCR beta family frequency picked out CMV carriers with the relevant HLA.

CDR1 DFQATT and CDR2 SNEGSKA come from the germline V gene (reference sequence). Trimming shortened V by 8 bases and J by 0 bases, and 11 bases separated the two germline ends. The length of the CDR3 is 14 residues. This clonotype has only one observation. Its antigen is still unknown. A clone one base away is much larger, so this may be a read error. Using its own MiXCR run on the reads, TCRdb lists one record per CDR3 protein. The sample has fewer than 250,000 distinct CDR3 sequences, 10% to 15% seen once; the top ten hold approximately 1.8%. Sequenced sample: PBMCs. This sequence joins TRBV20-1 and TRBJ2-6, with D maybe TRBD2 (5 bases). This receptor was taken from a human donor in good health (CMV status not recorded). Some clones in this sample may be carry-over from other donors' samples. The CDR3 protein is CSTPAASGANVLTF. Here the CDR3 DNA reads TGCAGTACTCCAGCGGCCTCTGGGGCCAACGTCCTGACTTTC.